The rows below give T cell receptor beta chains drawn from one sample of a study of identical twins. TCRdb re-called the 5' RACE reads through MiXCR, storing one row per CDR3 protein. Of about 390,000 distinct CDR3 sequences in the sample, about 9% were seen once. The sequenced sample consisted of naive T cells sorted from blood. The source is a woman aged 45-60 years in good health. Each CDR3 is given with its conserved first and last residue. A D gene is named only where the DNA matches it firmly. Only part of the rows carry a size: once, few, many, or a class if the clone is expanded.

j_call | v_call | clone_size | d_call | cdr3_aa | cdr3_nt
TRBJ2-7 | TRBV5-5 | few | - | CASSWTLGYEQYF | TGTGCCAGCAGCTGGACTCTAGGGTACGAGCAGTACTTC
TRBJ2-1 | TRBV19 | - | - | CASSKTSLSYNEQFF | TGTGCCAGTAGTAAGACCAGCCTGTCCTACAATGAGCAGTTCTTC
TRBJ2-7 | TRBV11-2 | many | - | CASSLDSLDYEQYF | TGTGCCAGCAGCTTGGACAGTTTAGACTACGAGCAGTACTTC
TRBJ2-2 | TRBV12-3/TRBV12-4 | - | - | CASSLWERNTGELFF | TGTGCCAGCAGTTTGTGGGAGCGGAACACCGGGGAGCTGTTTTTT
TRBJ1-5 | TRBV12-3/TRBV12-4 | - | TRBD1 | CASSLEGTVNQPQHF | TGTGCCAGCAGTTTAGAGGGGACAGTCAATCAGCCCCAGCATTTT
TRBJ2-3 | TRBV7-8 | - | TRBD2 | CASSLSRTSGTTDTQYF | TGTGCCAGCAGCTTATCGCGGACTAGCGGGACAACAGATACGCAGTATTTT
TRBJ2-4 | TRBV20-1 | - | - | CSARDAPRRNIQYF | TGCAGTGCTAGAGATGCCCCGAGAAGAAACATTCAGTACTTC
TRBJ2-2 | TRBV7-9 | many | TRBD2 | CASSSTSGRPTGELFF | TGTGCCAGCAGCTCTACTAGCGGGAGGCCCACCGGGGAGCTGTTTTTT
TRBJ1-4 | TRBV3-1 | - | - | CASSQGPRVGGEKLFF | TGTGCCAGCAGCCAAGGTCCGCGGGTCGGGGGGGAAAAACTGTTTTTT
TRBJ1-5 | TRBV27 | - | - | CASSFNQGQPQHF | TGTGCCAGCAGTTTCAACCAAGGCCAGCCCCAGCATTTT
TRBJ2-1 | TRBV24-1 | - | - | CATSDLIGEQFF | TGTGCCACCAGTGATTTGATAGGTGAGCAGTTCTTC
TRBJ2-1 | TRBV6-4 | - | TRBD2 | CASSDRGGLDEQFF | TGTGCCAGCAGTGATCGGGGAGGGCTAGATGAGCAGTTCTTC
TRBJ2-1 | TRBV3-1 | - | TRBD2 | CASSQGRSGRNNEQFF | TGTGCCAGCAGCCAAGGTCGCAGCGGGAGGAACAATGAGCAGTTCTTC
TRBJ2-5 | TRBV11-2 | few | - | CASSSHEGGQETQYF | TGTGCCAGCAGCTCCCATGAAGGAGGCCAAGAGACCCAGTACTTC
TRBJ2-2 | TRBV14 | many | - | CASSPDPNTGELFF | TGTGCCAGCAGCCCCGACCCCAACACCGGGGAGCTGTTTTTT
TRBJ2-1 | TRBV20-1 | - | TRBD2 | CSAMPPGRGSYNEQFF | TGCAGTGCTATGCCACCCGGGCGGGGGTCCTACAATGAGCAGTTCTTC
TRBJ2-5 | TRBV11-2 | few | TRBD2 | CASSPAGGRTEETQYF | TGTGCCAGCAGTCCCGCGGGAGGGCGAACTGAGGAGACCCAGTACTTC
TRBJ2-2 | TRBV7-9 | - | - | CASSLKFAERNTGELFF | TGTGCCAGCAGCTTAAAGTTCGCAGAGAGGAACACCGGGGAGCTGTTTTTT
TRBJ2-5 | TRBV11-3 | - | - | CASSPLEPNGETQYF | TGTGCCAGCAGCCCGTTGGAACCCAATGGGGAGACCCAGTACTTC
TRBJ2-7 | TRBV27 | many | - | CASSPGGTASYEQYF | TGTGCCAGCAGTCCAGGGGGGACAGCCTCCTACGAGCAGTACTTC
TRBJ2-3 | TRBV27 | few | - | CASSKGTARSDTQYF | TGTGCCAGCAGCAAGGGGACCGCAAGGTCCGATACGCAGTATTTT
TRBJ2-2 | TRBV20-1 | few | TRBD2 | CSASDSGRAPGELFF | TGCAGTGCTAGTGATAGCGGGAGGGCCCCCGGGGAGCTGTTTTTT
TRBJ2-7 | TRBV12-3/TRBV12-4 | few | - | CASSLMGTRQYF | TGTGCCAGCAGTTTAATGGGGACCCGGCAGTACTTC
TRBJ1-1 | TRBV12-3/TRBV12-4 | few | - | CASSLSREGTEAFF | TGTGCCAGCAGTTTATCCAGGGAGGGTACTGAAGCTTTCTTT
TRBJ1-1 | TRBV5-5 | many | - | CASSFSSGELAFF | TGTGCCAGCAGCTTCTCTTCAGGGGAGTTAGCTTTCTTT
TRBJ2-7 | TRBV7-9 | many | TRBD2 | CASSLGLAGVGEQYF | TGTGCCAGCAGCTTAGGACTAGCGGGAGTCGGTGAGCAGTACTTC
TRBJ2-2 | TRBV29-1 | many | TRBD1 | CSVEDRGRLGELFF | TGCAGCGTTGAGGACAGGGGGCGTCTCGGGGAGCTGTTTTTT
TRBJ1-2 | TRBV12-3/TRBV12-4 | few | TRBD1 | CASSFGGQQLYGYTF | TGTGCCAGCAGTTTCGGGGGACAGCAGCTCTATGGCTACACCTTC
TRBJ2-5 | TRBV7-9 | few | TRBD2 | CASSLATSGRPRTGETQYF | TGTGCCAGCAGCTTAGCGACTAGCGGGAGGCCCAGGACGGGAGAGACCCAGTACTTC
TRBJ2-2 | TRBV12-3/TRBV12-4 | few | - | CASSPHGIEELFF | TGTGCCAGCAGTCCTCACGGGATTGAGGAGCTGTTTTTT
TRBJ2-4 | TRBV29-1 | few | - | CSVAGDSLAKNIQYF | TGCAGCGTTGCGGGGGACAGTCTAGCCAAAAACATTCAGTACTTC
TRBJ2-7 | TRBV30 | - | - | CAWSAGADEQYF | TGTGCCTGGAGTGCAGGTGCGGACGAGCAGTACTTC
TRBJ2-1 | TRBV5-1 | - | - | CASSLLQVSYNEQFF | TGCGCCAGCAGCTTATTGCAGGTCTCCTACAATGAGCAGTTCTTC
TRBJ2-7 | TRBV29-1 | few | - | CSASGGASSYEQYF | TGCAGCGCCTCAGGAGGGGCCAGCAGCTACGAGCAGTACTTC
TRBJ2-1 | TRBV19 | - | - | CASGNLPRDEQFF | TGTGCCAGCGGGAACTTGCCACGCGATGAGCAGTTCTTC
TRBJ2-1 | TRBV7-2 | - | - | CASSPMVGAPVPSNEQFF | TGTGCCAGCAGCCCAATGGTGGGGGCGCCCGTCCCGAGTAATGAGCAGTTCTTC
TRBJ2-1 | TRBV6-5 | - | - | CASSYSKGFGVEQFF | TGTGCCAGCAGTTACTCCAAGGGGTTTGGGGTTGAGCAGTTCTTC
TRBJ2-1 | TRBV20-1 | - | TRBD2 | CSARAGLADSYNEQFF | TGCAGTGCTAGAGCGGGACTAGCGGACTCCTACAATGAGCAGTTCTTC
TRBJ1-2 | TRBV10-3 | many | - | CATTPGTQYGYTF | TGTGCCACCACTCCCGGGACCCAGTATGGCTACACCTTC
TRBJ2-1 | TRBV4-1 | - | - | CASSQGGVGTYNEQFF | TGCGCCAGCAGCCAGGGTGGCGTGGGGACCTACAATGAGCAGTTCTTC
TRBJ1-1 | TRBV12-3/TRBV12-4 | few | TRBD1 | CASRRPGQQNTEAFF | TGTGCCAGCAGGCGACCGGGACAGCAGAACACTGAAGCTTTCTTT
TRBJ2-1 | TRBV10-3 | many | TRBD1 | CAITVGQGRDEQFF | TGTGCCATCACCGTAGGACAGGGGCGGGATGAGCAGTTCTTC
TRBJ2-7 | TRBV5-7 | - | - | CASSLAYEGSTYEQYF | TGTGCCAGCAGCTTGGCCTATGAGGGGTCCACCTACGAGCAGTACTTC